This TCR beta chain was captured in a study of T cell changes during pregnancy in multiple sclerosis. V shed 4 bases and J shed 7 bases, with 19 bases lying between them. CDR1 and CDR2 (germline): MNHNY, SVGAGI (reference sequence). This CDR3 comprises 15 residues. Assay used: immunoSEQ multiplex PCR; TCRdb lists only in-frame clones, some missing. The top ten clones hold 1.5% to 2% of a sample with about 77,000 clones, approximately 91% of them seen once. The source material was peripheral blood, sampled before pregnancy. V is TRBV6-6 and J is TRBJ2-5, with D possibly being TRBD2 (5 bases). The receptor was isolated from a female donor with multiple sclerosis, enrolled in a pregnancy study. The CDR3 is CASSSSRTNRGTQYF. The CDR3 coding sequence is TGTGCCAGCAGTTCCTCAAGGACCAATCGGGGGACCCAGTACTTC.